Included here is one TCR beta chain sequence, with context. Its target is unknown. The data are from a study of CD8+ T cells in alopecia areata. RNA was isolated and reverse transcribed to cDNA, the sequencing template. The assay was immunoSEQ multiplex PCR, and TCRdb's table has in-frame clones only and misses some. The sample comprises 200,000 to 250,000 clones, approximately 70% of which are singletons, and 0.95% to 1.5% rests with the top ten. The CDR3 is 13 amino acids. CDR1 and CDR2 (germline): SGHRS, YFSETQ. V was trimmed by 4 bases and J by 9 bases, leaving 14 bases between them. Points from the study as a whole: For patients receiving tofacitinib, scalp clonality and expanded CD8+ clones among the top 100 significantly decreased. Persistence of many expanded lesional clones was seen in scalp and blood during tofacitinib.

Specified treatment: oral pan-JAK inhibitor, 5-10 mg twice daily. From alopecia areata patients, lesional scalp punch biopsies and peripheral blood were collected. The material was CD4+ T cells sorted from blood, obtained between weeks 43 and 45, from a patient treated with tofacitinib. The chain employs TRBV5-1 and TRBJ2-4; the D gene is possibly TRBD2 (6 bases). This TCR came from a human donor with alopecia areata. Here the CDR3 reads CASSPLEGGIQYF. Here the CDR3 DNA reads TGCGCCAGCAGCCCCCTGGAGGGAGGCATTCAGTACTTC. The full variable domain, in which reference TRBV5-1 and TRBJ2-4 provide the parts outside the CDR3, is KAGVTQTPRYLIKTRGQQVTLSCSPISGHRSVSWYQQTPGQGLQFLFEYFSETQRNKGNFPGRFSGRQFSNSRSEMNVSTLELGDSALYLCASSPLEGGIQYFGAGTRLSVL.